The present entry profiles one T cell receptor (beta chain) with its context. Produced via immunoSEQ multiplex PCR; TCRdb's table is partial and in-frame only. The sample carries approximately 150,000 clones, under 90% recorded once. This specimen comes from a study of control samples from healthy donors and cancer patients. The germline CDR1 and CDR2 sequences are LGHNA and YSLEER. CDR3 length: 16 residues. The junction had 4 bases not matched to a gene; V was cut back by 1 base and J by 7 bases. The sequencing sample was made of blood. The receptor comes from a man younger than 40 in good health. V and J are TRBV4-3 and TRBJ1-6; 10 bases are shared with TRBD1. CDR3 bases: TGCGCCAGCAGCCAAGCCCCGGGACAGGGGAATTCACCCCTCCACTTT. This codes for CASSQAPGQGNSPLHF.